Shown below are 23 T cell receptor beta chains from a single sample sequenced in a study of blood T cell repertoires in COVID-19. This table comes from immunoSEQ multiplex PCR, and its TCRdb copy is limited to in-frame clones, with some not included. The sample records some 45,000 clones, approximately 80% being singletons. The sequenced sample consisted of peripheral blood. The receptors originated from an older man with acute or convalescent COVID-19.

This chain's CDR3 is CASRRQGSNTEAFF. The CDR3 coding sequence is TGTGCCAGCAGACGACAGGGGTCTAATACTGAAGCTTTCTTT. The gene calls are TRBV6-5 and TRBJ1-1; 8 positions match TRBD1. Germline V gene lookup returns CDR1 MNHEY and CDR2 SVGAGI. The J segment lost 5 bases and the V segment lost 6 bases, leaving 8 bases of the junction unmatched. This CDR3 has 14 amino acids.

This sequence joins TRBV6-4 and TRBJ1-2; D might be TRBD1 (6 bases). Germline V gene data show CDR1 as MRHNA and CDR2 as SNTAGT. V was pared by 0 bases and J by 5 bases, with 16 bases between. This CDR3 comprises 16 residues. CDR3: CASSDSAGGARYGYTF. CDR3 DNA: TGTGCCAGCAGTGACTCCGCGGGGGGCGCTCGGTATGGCTACACCTTC.

This chain connects TRBV6-5 to TRBJ1-3; D is undetermined. Germline V lookup: CDR1 MNHEY, CDR2 SVGAGI. Trimming cost V 4 bases and J 0 bases, with 10 bases left between them. CDR3 size: 15 residues. The CDR3 sequence is CASSSAELSGNTIYF. The CDR3 coding sequence is TGTGCCAGCAGTTCTGCGGAACTCTCTGGAAACACCATATATTTT.

The rearrangement links TRBV6-1 to TRBJ2-1; 9 nucleotides line up with TRBD2. Germline CDR1 and CDR2: MNHNS and SASEGT. This CDR3 comprises 16 residues. Trimming at V came to 3 bases and at J to 1 base, leaving 4 bases not matched to a gene. CDR3 sequence reads: CASSDTSGGSYNEQFF. CDR3 sequence (DNA): TGTGCCAGCAGTGATACAAGCGGGGGGTCCTACAATGAGCAGTTCTTC.

The CDR3, as DNA: TGTGCCAGCAGCAGGGGGCGCAAGAATCAGCCCCAGCATTTT. Its translation: CASSRGRKNQPQHF. J is TRBJ1-5 and V is TRBV6-5, with 8 bases that match TRBD1. CDR1 is MNHEY, CDR2 SVGAGI, per germline. The V segment lost 6 bases and the J segment 4 bases; nucleotides outside the gene matches: 5. The CDR3 runs to 14 residues.

The chain uses TRBV12-3 or TRBV12-4 and TRBJ2-7, with D possibly being TRBD1 (5 bases). This CDR3 is built from 13 residues. The V gene lost 1 base and the J gene lost 3 bases, with 7 bases spanning the gap. The CDR3 protein is CASSLGGSYEQYF. The CDR3 coding sequence is TGTGCCAGCAGTTTAGGGGGCAGCTACGAGCAGTACTTC.

V is TRBV7-2 and J is TRBJ2-1; 8 positions match TRBD2. This CDR3 contains 12 residues. V lost 5 bases and J lost 14; bases outside the gene matches: 8. Per germline, CDR1 SGHTA and CDR2 FQGNSA. CDR3 region: CASSPERGLKFF. CDR3 bases: TGTGCCAGCAGCCCTGAGCGGGGGCTGAAGTTCTTC.

The V call is TRBV27, the J call TRBJ1-2; TRBD1 matches 7 bases. Germline lookup yields CDR1 MNHEY and CDR2 SMNVEV (reference sequence). The V gene end was trimmed by 4 bases and the J gene end by 10 bases; junction bases not matched to a gene: 9. The CDR3 totals 13 residues. CDR3 loop: CASSSALRGDYTF. The CDR3 DNA is TGTGCCAGCAGTTCCGCCCTCAGGGGGGACTACACCTTC.

The rearrangement joins TRBV25-1 to TRBJ1-3; 9 bases map to TRBD1. Germline loops: CDR1 MGHDK, CDR2 SYGVNS. This CDR3 comprises 16 residues. V lost 3 bases and J lost 4; bases outside the gene matches: 7. CDR3 region: CASSDPGQGNGNTIYF. CDR3 sequence (DNA): TGTGCCAGCAGTGATCCGGGACAGGGTAACGGAAACACCATATATTTT.

The V and J genes are TRBV6-6 and TRBJ1-2; TRBD1 matches at 8 bases. V was clipped by 5 bases and J by 7 bases; unmatched bases: 6. The germline V gene encodes CDR1 MNHNY and CDR2 SVGAGI (reference sequence). CDR3 length equals 13 residues. This CDR3 reads CASSGSGTGGYTF. CDR3 bases: TGTGCCAGCAGTGGATCCGGGACAGGTGGCTACACCTTC.

The chain couples TRBV18 to TRBJ1-1; 7 nucleotides agree with TRBD1. CDR1 is KGHSH and CDR2 is LQKENI in the germline V gene. The CDR3 covers 12 residues. The J segment lost 9 bases and the V segment lost 3 bases, leaving 4 bases of the junction unmatched. The CDR3 nucleotides read TGTGCCAGCTCACCTCCACAGGGGAAAGCTTTCTTT. This sequence encodes CASSPPQGKAFF.

The chain joins TRBV7-2 to TRBJ1-6; 7 bases map to TRBD1. CDR3 size: 16 residues. CDR1 and CDR2 (germline): SGHTA, FQGNSA. The V gene end was trimmed by 4 bases and the J gene end by 7 bases; junction bases not matched to a gene: 10. CDR3 bases: TGTGCCAGCAGCTCAGCGGACAGGTTGAGGAATTCACCCCTCCACTTT. Translating gives CASSSADRLRNSPLHF.

The chain has TRBV7-8 and TRBJ1-6; 7 bases fit TRBD1. Germline assignment: CDR1 SGHVS and CDR2 FQNEAQ. The ends lost 4 bases at V and 4 bases at J; junction bases unmatched: 7. This CDR3 has 16 amino acids. CDR3 amino acids: CASSSLTGQYNSPLHF. The CDR3 DNA reads as TGTGCCAGCAGCTCACTGACGGGACAGTATAATTCACCCCTCCACTTT.

The chain has TRBV14 and TRBJ1-2; D not resolved. CDR3 length equals 13 residues. V was shortened by 5 bases and J by 8 bases, with 15 bases between the two germline ends. Germline CDR1 is SGHDN and CDR2 is FVKESK. The CDR3 nucleotides are TGTGCCAGCAGCTTCCGGAGGGAGAACGGCTACACCTTC. Protein: CASSFRRENGYTF. Drawing the rest from reference TRBV14 and TRBJ1-2, the complete variable domain is EAGVTQFPSHSVIEKGQTVTLRCDPISGHDNLYWYRRVMGKEIKFLLHFVKESKQDESGMPNNRFLAERTGGTYSTLKVQPAELEDSGVYFCASSFRRENGYTFGSGTRLTVV.

The chain recombines TRBV6-5 with TRBJ2-7; TRBD1 matches 8 bases. The CDR3 is made up of 15 amino acids. V lost 4 bases to trimming and J lost 0 bases; unmatched junction nucleotides: 5. Germline lookup yields CDR1 MNHEY and CDR2 SVGAGI. The CDR3 DNA follows: TGTGCCAGCAGTTCATCCGGGACAGGCTCCTACGAGCAGTACTTC. Translation gives CASSSSGTGSYEQYF.

The rearrangement joins TRBV7-9 to TRBJ1-6; D unresolved. The V and J ends lost 0 bases and 6 bases respectively, with 9 bases between them. This CDR3 has 15 amino acids. Per the germline V gene, CDR1 is SEHNR and CDR2 is FQNEAQ (reference sequence). CDR3: CASSLAGRSNSPLHF. DNA for the CDR3: TGTGCCAGCAGCTTAGCTGGCAGAAGTAATTCACCCCTCCACTTT.

This chain connects TRBV2 to TRBJ1-2; the match to TRBD1 covers 9 bases. The V segment lost 1 base and the J segment 3 bases; nucleotides outside the gene matches: 0. From germline, CDR1 is SNHLY and CDR2 FYNNEI. The CDR3 is 14 residues long. The CDR3 here is CASSEGTGDYGYTF. Here the CDR3 DNA reads TGTGCCAGCAGTGAAGGGACAGGGGACTATGGCTACACCTTC.

This rearrangement joins TRBV10-3 to TRBJ2-3, with TRBD1 matching 7 bases. The CDR3 length is 17 residues. The junction had 6 bases not matched to a gene; V was cut back by 0 bases and J by 0 bases. Germline V CDR1 and CDR2: ENHRY, SYGVKD. The chain's CDR3 is CAISESGQISSTDTQYF. The CDR3 region has the DNA TGTGCCATCAGTGAGTCGGGACAGATTTCTAGCACAGATACGCAGTATTTT.

This chain uses TRBV7-2 with TRBJ1-1, with 8 bases identical to TRBD1. V gave up 8 bases and J gave up 1 base; unmatched junction bases: 6. This CDR3 spans 14 amino acids. Germline loops: CDR1 SGHTA, CDR2 FQGNSA. This chain's CDR3 is CASFGTGRNTEAFF. The CDR3 DNA sequence: TGTGCCAGCTTCGGGACAGGCAGGAACACTGAAGCTTTCTTT.

The chain has TRBV20-1 and TRBJ1-2, with 8 bases matching TRBD1. Germline lookup yields CDR1 DFQATT and CDR2 SNEGSKA (reference sequence). The length of the CDR3 is 14 residues. V lost 3 bases and J lost 9; bases outside the gene matches: 12. The CDR3 bases are TGCAGTGCTAGTCGACAGGGGCCATCGTATAGCTACACCTTC. Amino acid sequence: CSASRQGPSYSYTF.

The V and J genes are TRBV6-6 and TRBJ1-6, with D possibly being TRBD1 (6 bases). The germline V gene has CDR1 MNHNY and CDR2 SVGAGI (reference sequence). V lost 6 bases to trimming and J lost 7 bases, with 25 bases between them. This CDR3 spans 18 amino acids. The CDR3 sequence: CASSRRTGTSRRNSPLHF. Here the CDR3 DNA reads TGTGCCAGCAGCCGACGTACCGGGACATCCAGACGAAATTCACCCCTCCACTTT.

This rearrangement joins TRBV24-1 to TRBJ2-3; D call uncertain. Trimming shortened V by 5 bases and J by 6 bases, and 11 bases separated the two germline ends. The CDR3 loop spans 13 amino acids. Germline V CDR1 and CDR2: KGHDR, SFDVKD. The CDR3 DNA follows: TGTGCCACCAGTGGAGGCTCCCCCGATACGCAGTATTTT. It yields the protein CATSGGSPDTQYF.

The rearrangement joins TRBV15 to TRBJ1-2, with 7 bases that match TRBD1. After removal of 10 bases from V and 2 bases from J, the junction contained 7 bases not matched to a gene. This CDR3 is 13 amino acids long. Germline CDR1 LNHNV, CDR2 YYDKDF (reference sequence). The CDR3 region has the DNA TGTGCCATCTCAATAGGGGGCAACTATGGCTACACCTTC. Protein: CAISIGGNYGYTF.